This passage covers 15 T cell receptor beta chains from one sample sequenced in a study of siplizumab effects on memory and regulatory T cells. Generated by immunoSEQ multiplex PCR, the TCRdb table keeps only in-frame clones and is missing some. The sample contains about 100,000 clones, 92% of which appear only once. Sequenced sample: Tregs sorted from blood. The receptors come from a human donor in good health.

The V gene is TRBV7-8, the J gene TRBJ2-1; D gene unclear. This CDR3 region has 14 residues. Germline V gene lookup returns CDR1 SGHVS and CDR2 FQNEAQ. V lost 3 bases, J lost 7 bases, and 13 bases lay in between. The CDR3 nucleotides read TGTGCCAGCAGCTTGATAGAGCGATCGAATGAGCAGTTCTTC. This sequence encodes CASSLIERSNEQFF.

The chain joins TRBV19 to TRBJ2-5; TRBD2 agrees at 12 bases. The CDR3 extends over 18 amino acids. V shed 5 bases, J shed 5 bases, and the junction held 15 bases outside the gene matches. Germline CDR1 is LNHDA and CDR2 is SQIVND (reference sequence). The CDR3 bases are TGTGCCAGTAGTTCTAGACCCGCTAGCGGGAGGGCCAGGGAGACCCAGTACTTC. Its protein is CASSSRPASGRARETQYF. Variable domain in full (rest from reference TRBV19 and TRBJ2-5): DGGITQSPKYLFRKEGQNVTLSCEQNLNHDAMYWYRQDPGQGLRLIYYSQIVNDFQKGDIAEGYSVSREKKESFPLTVTSAQKNPTAFYLCASSSRPASGRARETQYFGPGTRLLVL.

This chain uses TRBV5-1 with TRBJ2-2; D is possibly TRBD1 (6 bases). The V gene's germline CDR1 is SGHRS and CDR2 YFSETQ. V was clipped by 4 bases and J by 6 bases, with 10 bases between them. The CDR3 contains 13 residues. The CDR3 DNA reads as TGCGCCAGCAGCCCTGGGGGCGCCGGGGAGCTGTTTTTT. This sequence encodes CASSPGGAGELFF.

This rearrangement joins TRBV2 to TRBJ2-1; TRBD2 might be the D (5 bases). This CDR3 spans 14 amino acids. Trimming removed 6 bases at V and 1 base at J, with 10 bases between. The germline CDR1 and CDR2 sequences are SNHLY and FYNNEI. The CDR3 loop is CASRPAGSYNEQFF. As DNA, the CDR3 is TGTGCCAGCAGGCCGGCGGGTTCCTACAATGAGCAGTTCTTC. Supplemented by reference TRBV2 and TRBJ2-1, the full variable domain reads EPEVTQTPSHQVTQMGQEVILRCVPISNHLYFYWYRQILGQKVEFLVSFYNNEISEKSEIFDDQFSVERPDGSNFTLKIRSTKLEDSAMYFCASRPAGSYNEQFFGPGTRLTVL.

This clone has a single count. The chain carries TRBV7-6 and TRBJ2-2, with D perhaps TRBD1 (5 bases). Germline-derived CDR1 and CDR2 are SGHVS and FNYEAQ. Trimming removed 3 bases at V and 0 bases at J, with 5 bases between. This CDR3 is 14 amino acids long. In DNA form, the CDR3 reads TGTGCCAGCAGCTTGACAGCGAACACCGGGGAGCTGTTTTTT. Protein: CASSLTANTGELFF.

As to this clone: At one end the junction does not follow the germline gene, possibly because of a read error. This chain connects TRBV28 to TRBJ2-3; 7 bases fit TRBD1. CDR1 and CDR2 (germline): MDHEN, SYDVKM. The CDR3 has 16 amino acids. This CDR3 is CASSLSGQGVTDTQYF. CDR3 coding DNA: TGTGCCAGCAGCTTATCGGGGCAGGGGGTAACAGATACGCAGTATTTT. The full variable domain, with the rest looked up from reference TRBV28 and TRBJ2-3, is DVKVTQSSRYLVKRTGEKVFLECVQDMDHENMFWYRQDPGLGLRLIYFSYDVKMKEKGDIPEGYSVSREKKERFSLILESASTNQTSMYLCASSLSGQGVTDTQYFGPGTRLTVL.

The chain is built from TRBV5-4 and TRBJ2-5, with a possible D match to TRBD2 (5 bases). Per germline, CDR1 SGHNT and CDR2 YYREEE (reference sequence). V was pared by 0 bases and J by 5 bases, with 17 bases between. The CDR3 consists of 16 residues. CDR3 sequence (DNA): TGTGCCAGCAGCTTGGAAGTTGGATTTGGCGGGGAGACCCAGTACTTC. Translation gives CASSLEVGFGGETQYF.

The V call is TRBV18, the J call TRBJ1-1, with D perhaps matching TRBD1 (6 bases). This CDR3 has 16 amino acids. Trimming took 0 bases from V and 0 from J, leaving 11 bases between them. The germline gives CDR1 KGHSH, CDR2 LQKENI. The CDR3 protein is CASSPPGAIMNTEAFF. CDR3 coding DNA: TGTGCCAGCTCACCACCGGGGGCTATCATGAACACTGAAGCTTTCTTT. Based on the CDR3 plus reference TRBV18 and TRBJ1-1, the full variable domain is NAGVMQNPRHLVRRRGQEARLRCSPMKGHSHVYWYRQLPEEGLKFMVYLQKENIIDESGMPKERFSAEFPKEGPSILRIQQVVRGDSAAYFCASSPPGAIMNTEAFFGQGTRLTVV.

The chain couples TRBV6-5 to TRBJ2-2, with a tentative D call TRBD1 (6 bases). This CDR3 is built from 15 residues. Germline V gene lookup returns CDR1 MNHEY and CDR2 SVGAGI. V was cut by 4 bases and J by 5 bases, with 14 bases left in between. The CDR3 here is CASSFQGMGTGELFF. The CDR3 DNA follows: TGTGCCAGCAGTTTCCAGGGGATGGGTACCGGGGAGCTGTTTTTT.

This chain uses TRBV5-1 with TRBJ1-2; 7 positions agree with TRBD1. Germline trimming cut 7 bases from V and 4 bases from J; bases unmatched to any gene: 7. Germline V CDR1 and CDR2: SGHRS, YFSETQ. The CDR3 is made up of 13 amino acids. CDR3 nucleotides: TGCGCCAGCGCGACAGGGACGATCTATGGCTACACCTTC. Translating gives CASATGTIYGYTF.

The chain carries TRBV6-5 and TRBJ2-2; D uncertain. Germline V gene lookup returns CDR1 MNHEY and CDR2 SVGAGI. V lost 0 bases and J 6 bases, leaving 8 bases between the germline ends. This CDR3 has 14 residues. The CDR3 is CASSYSLVPGELFF. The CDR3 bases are TGTGCCAGCAGTTACTCACTGGTGCCCGGGGAGCTGTTTTTT.

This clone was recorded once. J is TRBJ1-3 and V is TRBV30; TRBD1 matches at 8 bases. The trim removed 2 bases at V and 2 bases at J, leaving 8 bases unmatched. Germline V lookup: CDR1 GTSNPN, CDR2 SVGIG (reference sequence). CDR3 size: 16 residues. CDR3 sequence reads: CAWSNLGTGPGNTIYF. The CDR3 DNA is TGTGCCTGGAGTAACCTAGGGACAGGCCCTGGAAACACCATATATTTT.

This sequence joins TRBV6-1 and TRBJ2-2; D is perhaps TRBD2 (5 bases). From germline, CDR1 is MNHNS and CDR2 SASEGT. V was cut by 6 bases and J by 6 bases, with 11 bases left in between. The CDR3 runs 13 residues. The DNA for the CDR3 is TGTGCCAGCAGCCCCGCGAGGGCCGGGGAGCTGTTTTTT. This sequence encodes CASSPARAGELFF.

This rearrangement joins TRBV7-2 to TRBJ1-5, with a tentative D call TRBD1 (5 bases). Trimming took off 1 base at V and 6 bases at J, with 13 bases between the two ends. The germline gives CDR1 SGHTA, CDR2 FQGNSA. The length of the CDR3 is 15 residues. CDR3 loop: CASSLDQGRGQPQHF. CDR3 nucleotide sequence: TGTGCCAGCAGCTTAGATCAGGGCCGGGGTCAGCCCCAGCATTTT.

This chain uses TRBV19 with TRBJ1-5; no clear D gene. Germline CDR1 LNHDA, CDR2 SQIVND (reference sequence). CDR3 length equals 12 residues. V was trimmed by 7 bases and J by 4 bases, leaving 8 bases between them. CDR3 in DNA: TGTGCCAGTAAGGCGGGGAATCAGCCCCAGCATTTT. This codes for CASKAGNQPQHF.